This passage covers 20 T cell receptor beta chains from one sample sequenced in a study of Ad26.COV2.S vaccination and SARS-CoV-2 variants (dated by TCRdb to the early 2020s). The library was made by the immunoSEQ multiplex PCR assay. TCRdb took over this immuneACCESS table, retaining in-frame rearrangements with V and J assigned. Such tables are incomplete; in checked studies, under half of the missing clones stem from an unresolved V gene, and the remainder is unexplained. The sample profile shows 300,000 to 400,000 clones; 92% of them were found once. The ten top clones hold 3% to 5% of the sample. The time point label of this sample denotes: individuals recovered from natural SARS-CoV-2 infection. This specimen consisted of peripheral blood, obtained after recovery from COVID-19. The source is a human donor who had recovered from COVID-19.

The J gene is TRBJ2-1, the V gene TRBV6-5; D is unresolved. CDR1 and CDR2 from the germline V gene are MNHEY and SVGAGI. Trimming took off 4 bases at V and 0 bases at J, with 10 bases between the two ends. The CDR3 totals 15 residues. CDR3 bases: TGTGCCAGCAGTTCTCCTCTTAGCTCCTACAATGAGCAGTTCTTC. It specifies CASSSPLSSYNEQFF.

The chain recombines TRBV9 with TRBJ2-1; no clear D gene. V lost 6 bases, J lost 0 bases, and 16 bases lay in between. Germline V gives CDR1 SGDLS, CDR2 YYNGEE. The CDR3 sequence is 16 residues long. In nucleotides, the CDR3 is TGTGCCAGCACCTCTGTTCCGGCTAGCTCCTACAATGAGCAGTTCTTC. Its protein product is CASTSVPASSYNEQFF.

The genes are TRBV7-6 and TRBJ1-2, with D unresolved. The CDR3 runs 14 residues. The germline CDR1 and CDR2 sequences are SGHVS and FNYEAQ. V gave up 5 bases and J gave up 4 bases, with 14 bases separating them. The CDR3 DNA is TGTGCCAGCAGCCCTCGTACGGGGTCCTATGGCTACACCTTC. Translated, it gives CASSPRTGSYGYTF.

This CDR3 is CASGNSGLEAKNIQYF. The CDR3, as DNA: TGTGCTAGTGGAAATAGCGGGCTAGAAGCCAAAAACATTCAGTACTTC. The chain employs TRBV12-5 and TRBJ2-4, with TRBD2 matching 7 bases. The germline gives CDR1 LGHNT, CDR2 FRNRAP. The CDR3 is made up of 16 amino acids. V was pared by 6 bases and J by 0 bases, with 8 bases of the junction left unmatched.

The chain has TRBV6-6 and TRBJ2-3; TRBD2 might be the D (5 bases). Per germline, CDR1 MNHNY and CDR2 SVGAGI (reference sequence). V lost 7 bases, J lost 6 bases, and 14 bases lay in between. The CDR3 is 13 amino acids. For the CDR3, the DNA is TGTGCCAGCATTTTTCACACGGGGGATACGCAGTATTTT. Its translation is CASIFHTGDTQYF.

The V call is TRBV18, the J call TRBJ1-2, with D uncertain. The V gene's germline CDR1 is KGHSH and CDR2 LQKENI. V was cut by 5 bases and J by 5 bases, with 15 bases left in between. CDR3 length: 14 residues. Here the CDR3 reads CASSALSGSYGYTF. The DNA of the CDR3 is TGTGCCAGCTCAGCCCTCAGCGGGAGTTATGGCTACACCTTC.

The genes are TRBV7-2 and TRBJ1-2; D is ambiguous. This CDR3 spans 13 amino acids. Germline assignment: CDR1 SGHTA and CDR2 FQGNSA. V was trimmed by 5 bases and J by 2 bases, leaving 9 bases between them. CDR3 in DNA: TGTGCCAGCAGCCCCGGGAGGAACTATGGCTACACCTTC. Translating it yields CASSPGRNYGYTF.

The rearrangement links TRBV3-1 (or the pseudogene TRBV3-2) to TRBJ2-4, with D possibly being TRBD1 or TRBD2 (5 bases each). The V end lost 0 bases, the J end lost 6 bases, and 12 bases lay between the germline ends. This CDR3 contains 15 residues. Per the germline V gene, CDR1 is LGHDT and CDR2 is YNNKEL (reference sequence). The CDR3 is CASSQEGGGSNIQYF. The CDR3 coding sequence is TGTGCCAGCAGCCAAGAAGGTGGGGGTTCAAACATTCAGTACTTC.

The rearrangement uses TRBV5-8 and TRBJ2-1, with D tentatively TRBD1 (6 bases). The CDR3 contains 16 residues. CDR1 and CDR2 (germline): SGHTS, YDEGEE. V was shortened by 2 bases and J by 6 bases, with 18 bases between the two germline ends. For the CDR3, the DNA is TGTGCCAGCAGCTTCAGGGGTAGGATCAGGGTCAATGAGCAGTTCTTC. This gives the protein CASSFRGRIRVNEQFF.

V is TRBV6-1 and J is TRBJ1-4; maybe TRBD1 (5 bases). Looked up from germline, CDR1 is MNHNS and CDR2 is SASEGT. The CDR3 is 18 amino acids. Deletions cut 2 bases from V and 6 bases from J, with 22 bases between. CDR3 coding DNA: TGTGCCAGCAGTGAATTCCGTGGTCTGGGAACGGGGGATGAAAAACTGTTTTTT. The encoded protein is CASSEFRGLGTGDEKLFF.

The chain employs TRBV6-4 and TRBJ1-1; 10 bases map to TRBD1. Germline CDR1 is MRHNA and CDR2 is SNTAGT. V shed 1 base and J 4 bases; nucleotides not matched to a gene: 6. CDR3 length: 16 residues. This chain's CDR3 is CASSDLKGQGTTEAFF. The CDR3, as DNA: TGTGCCAGCAGTGACTTAAAGGGACAGGGGACCACTGAAGCTTTCTTT.

The chain has TRBV3-1 (or the pseudogene TRBV3-2) and TRBJ1-2; D unclear. This CDR3 region has 13 residues. Germline loops: CDR1 LGHDT, CDR2 YNNKEL (reference sequence). V shed 4 bases and J shed 4 bases, with 10 bases lying between them. The CDR3 DNA reads TGTGCCAGCAGCCGAAACCGGGGCTATGGCTACACCTTC. This encodes CASSRNRGYGYTF.

CDR3 region: CASSSYVNTEAFF. Here the CDR3 DNA reads TGTGCCAGCAGCTCGTACGTGAACACTGAAGCTTTCTTT. This chain connects TRBV11-3 to TRBJ1-1, with D unresolved. The V and J ends lost 4 bases and 0 bases respectively, with 6 bases between them. The length of the CDR3 is 13 residues. Germline V gene sequence: CDR1 SGHNT, CDR2 YENEEA.

V gene TRBV2 combines with J gene TRBJ1-1; D may be TRBD1 (5 bases). V gave up 7 bases and J gave up 4 bases, with 22 bases separating them. Germline V CDR1 and CDR2: SNHLY, FYNNEI. This CDR3 is built from 16 residues. The CDR3 protein is CASKEGTFRRGTEAFF. DNA for the CDR3: TGTGCCAGCAAGGAGGGGACCTTTCGGAGGGGCACTGAAGCTTTCTTT.

The chain couples TRBV5-8 to TRBJ1-5, with D hard to call. With 0 bases removed from V and 10 bases from J, the gap between germline ends came to 8 bases. Germline-derived CDR1 and CDR2 are SGHTS and YDEGEE. The CDR3 has 12 residues. CDR3 sequence (DNA): TGTGCCAGCAGCTTGGACGGTCTCCCCCAGCATTTT. Translating it yields CASSLDGLPQHF.

The gene calls are TRBV4-3 and TRBJ1-2, with D hard to call. Trimming cost V 9 bases and J 1 base, with 15 bases left between them. Germline CDR1 and CDR2: LGHNA and YSLEER. CDR3 length: 14 amino acids. Here the CDR3 reads CASGFLGSNYGYTF. Here the CDR3 DNA reads TGCGCCAGTGGTTTCCTAGGCAGTAACTATGGCTACACCTTC.

This rearrangement joins TRBV11-3 to TRBJ2-1, with 13 bases that match TRBD2. This CDR3 contains 16 residues. V dropped 5 bases and J dropped 4; count of bases not matched to a gene: 5. The germline gives CDR1 SGHNT, CDR2 YENEEA. CDR3 bases: TGTGCCAGCAGCATGGGACTAGCGGGGAGGTACAATGAGCAGTTCTTC. It is translated as CASSMGLAGRYNEQFF.

This clone was recorded a few times. The V call is TRBV7-6, the J call TRBJ2-1; no reliable D call. Trimming took off 5 bases at V and 0 bases at J, with 11 bases between the two ends. This CDR3 is 15 amino acids long. Germline assignment: CDR1 SGHVS and CDR2 FNYEAQ. CDR3 residues: CASSVQASSYNEQFF. The CDR3 DNA reads TGTGCCAGCAGCGTTCAGGCTAGCTCCTACAATGAGCAGTTCTTC. Full variable domain (rest looked up from reference TRBV7-6 and TRBJ2-1): GAGVSQSPRYKVTKRGQDVALRCDPISGHVSLYWYRQALGQGPEFLTYFNYEAQQDKSGLPNDRFSAERPEGSISTLTIQRTEQRDSAMYRCASSVQASSYNEQFFGPGTRLTVL.

The gene calls are TRBV4-1 and TRBJ2-3; D perhaps matches TRBD1 (6 bases). CDR3 size: 16 residues. The germline V and J ends were trimmed by 2 bases and 7 bases, with 19 bases remaining between them. Germline CDR1 is MGHRA and CDR2 is YSYEKL. The CDR3 bases are TGCGCCAGCAGCCAATCGTTACAGGGTGAAGTAAATACGCAGTATTTT. It specifies CASSQSLQGEVNTQYF.

The chain employs TRBV7-2 and TRBJ1-6; D remains ambiguous. With 3 bases removed from V and 5 bases from J, the gap between germline ends came to 5 bases. Germline values: CDR1 SGHTA, CDR2 FQGNSA. This CDR3 region has 13 residues. The CDR3 nucleotides are TGTGCCAGCAGCTTGGGAGATAATTCACCCCTCCACTTT. This codes for CASSLGDNSPLHF.